The sequence of this TCR beta chain was determined in a study of T cells in Graves' hyperthyroidism and ophthalmopathy. Study results and caveats: The model foresaw ophthalmopathy a median around 6 months prior to onset.

The source material, RNA transcripts, was used to amplify TCR beta CDR3 regions. The HTBI primer set drove a first-round RT-PCR of the TCR CDR3. TCRdb analysed the multiplex PCR reads with MiXCR anew, one entry per CDR3 protein. The data hold around 290,000 distinct CDR3 sequences, with roughly an eighth observed a single time. Patients aged 18 to 65 had newly diagnosed hyperthyroidism that had lasted under 2 months. Diagnosing involved the use of clinical symptoms, serum thyroxine and TRAb, thyroid ultrasound and orbital computed tomography. V was pared by 5 bases and J by 3 bases, with 16 bases between. Germline V gene lookup returns CDR1 SQVTM and CDR2 ANQGSEA. This CDR3 contains 14 residues. In this sample, this clonotype turned up a few times. The antigen is not known.

The sequencing sample was made of blood. This rearrangement joins TRBV29-1 to TRBJ1-2, with unresolved D. The sequence derives from a woman aged 40 to 50 with Graves' hyperthyroidism. The CDR3 loop reads CSVWPSGSYYGYTF. The DNA for the CDR3 is TGCAGCGTTTGGCCCTCTGGCAGCTACTATGGCTACACCTTC. The whole variable domain, filled in from reference TRBV29-1 and TRBJ1-2, reads SAVISQKPSRDICQRGTSLTIQCQVDSQVTMMFWYRQQPGQSLTLIATANQGSEATYESGFVIDKFPISRPNLTFSTLTVSNMSPEDSSIYLCSVWPSGSYYGYTFGSGTRLTVV.